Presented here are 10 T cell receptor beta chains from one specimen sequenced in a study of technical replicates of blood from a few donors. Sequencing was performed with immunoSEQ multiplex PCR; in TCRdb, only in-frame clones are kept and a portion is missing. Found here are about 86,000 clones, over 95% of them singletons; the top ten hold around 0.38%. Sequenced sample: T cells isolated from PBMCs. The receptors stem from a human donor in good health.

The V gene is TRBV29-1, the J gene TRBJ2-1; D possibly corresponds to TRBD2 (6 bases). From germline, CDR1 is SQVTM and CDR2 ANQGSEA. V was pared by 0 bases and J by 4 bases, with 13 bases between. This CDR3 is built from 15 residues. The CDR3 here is CSVEEGLGGYNEQFF. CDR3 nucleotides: TGCAGCGTTGAAGAGGGGCTTGGGGGGTACAATGAGCAGTTCTTC.

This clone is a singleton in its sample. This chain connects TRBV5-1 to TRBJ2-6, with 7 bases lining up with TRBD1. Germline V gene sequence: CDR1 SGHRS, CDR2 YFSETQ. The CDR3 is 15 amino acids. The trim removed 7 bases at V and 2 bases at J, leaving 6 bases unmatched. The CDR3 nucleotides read TGCGCCAGCGCTATTACAGGGGCTGGGGCCAACGTCCTGACTTTC. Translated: CASAITGAGANVLTF.

The CDR3 nucleotides are TGTGCCAGCAGCGGACTAGCGGGCTACACCGGGGAGCTGTTTTTT. It is translated as CASSGLAGYTGELFF. The chain has TRBV25-1 and TRBJ2-2; 11 nucleotides line up with TRBD2. CDR1 is MGHDK, CDR2 SYGVNS, per germline. The CDR3 contains 15 residues. Trimming removed 6 bases from V and 3 bases from J; junction bases left unmatched: 3.

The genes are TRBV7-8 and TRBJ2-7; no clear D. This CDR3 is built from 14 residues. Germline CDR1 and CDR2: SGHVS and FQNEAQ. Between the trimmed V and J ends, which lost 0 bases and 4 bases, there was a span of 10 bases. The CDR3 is CASSLAMFTYEQYF. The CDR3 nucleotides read TGTGCCAGCAGCTTAGCTATGTTTACTTACGAGCAGTACTTC.

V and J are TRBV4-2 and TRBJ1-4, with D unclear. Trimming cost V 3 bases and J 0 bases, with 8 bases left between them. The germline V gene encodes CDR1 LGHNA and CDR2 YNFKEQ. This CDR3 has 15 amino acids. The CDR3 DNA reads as TGTGCCAGCAGCCAGTCCGGGGCAACTAATGAAAAACTGTTTTTT. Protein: CASSQSGATNEKLFF.

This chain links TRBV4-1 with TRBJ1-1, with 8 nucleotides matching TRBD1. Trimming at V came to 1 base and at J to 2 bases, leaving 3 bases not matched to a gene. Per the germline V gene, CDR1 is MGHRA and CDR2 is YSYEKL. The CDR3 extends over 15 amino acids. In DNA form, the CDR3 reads TGCGCCAGCAGCCAAGTTGACAGGGGAAACACTGAAGCTTTCTTT. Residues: CASSQVDRGNTEAFF.

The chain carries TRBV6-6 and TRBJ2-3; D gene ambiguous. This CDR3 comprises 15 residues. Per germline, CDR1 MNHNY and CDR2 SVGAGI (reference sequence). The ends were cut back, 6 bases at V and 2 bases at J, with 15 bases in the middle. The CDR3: CASSQVVKITDTQYF. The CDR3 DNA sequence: TGTGCCAGCAGCCAGGTAGTGAAGATCACAGATACGCAGTATTTT.

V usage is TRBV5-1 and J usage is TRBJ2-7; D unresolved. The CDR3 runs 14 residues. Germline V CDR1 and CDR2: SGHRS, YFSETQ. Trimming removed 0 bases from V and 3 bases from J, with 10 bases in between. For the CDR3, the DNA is TGCGCCAGCAGCTTGGACAGTAATGACTACGAGCAGTACTTC. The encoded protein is CASSLDSNDYEQYF.

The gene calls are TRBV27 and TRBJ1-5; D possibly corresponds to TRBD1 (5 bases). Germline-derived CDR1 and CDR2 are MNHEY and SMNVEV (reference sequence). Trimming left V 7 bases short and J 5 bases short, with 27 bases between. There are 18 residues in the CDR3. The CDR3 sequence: CASTPIKNYRIRHQPQHF. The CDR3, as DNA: TGTGCCAGCACCCCAATTAAAAACTACAGGATCCGCCATCAGCCCCAGCATTTT.

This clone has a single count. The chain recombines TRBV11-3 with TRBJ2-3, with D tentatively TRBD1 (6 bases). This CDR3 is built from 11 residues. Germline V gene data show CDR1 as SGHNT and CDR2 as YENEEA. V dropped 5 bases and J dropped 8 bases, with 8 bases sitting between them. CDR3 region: CASSAGVTQYF. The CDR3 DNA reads TGTGCCAGCAGCGCAGGGGTTACGCAGTATTTT.